One and the same sample provided the 26 T cell receptor beta chains below, sequenced in a study of blood T cell repertoires in COVID-19. Here immunoSEQ multiplex PCR was the method, and the copy in TCRdb shows in-frame clones only, minus some. The table includes roughly 230,000 clones, about four fifths detected once. Input material: peripheral blood. The receptor source for this set is a man in his forties or fifties with active or convalescent COVID-19.

Here the CDR3 reads CASSLDTVNTEAFF. The CDR3 DNA reads as TGCGCCAGCAGCTTGGACACCGTGAACACTGAAGCTTTCTTT. The chain employs TRBV5-1 and TRBJ1-1; unclear D gene. V was clipped by 0 bases and J by 0 bases, with 6 bases between them. The CDR3 length is 14 residues. Germline V gene lookup returns CDR1 SGHRS and CDR2 YFSETQ.

This chain uses TRBV7-2 with TRBJ2-2; 10 positions match TRBD2. This CDR3 is 15 amino acids long. Germline-derived CDR1 and CDR2 are SGHTA and FQGNSA. V lost 2 bases and J lost 6; bases outside the gene matches: 3. The CDR3, as DNA: TGTGCCAGCAGCTTATTAGCGGGGGGAGCCGGGGAGCTGTTTTTT. Protein product: CASSLLAGGAGELFF.

This clone was seen a single time. This sample also contains other DNA sequences that code for the same CDR3. This chain uses TRBV28 with TRBJ1-1, with D perhaps matching TRBD1 (6 bases). Trimming stripped 2 bases from V and 0 bases from J, with 7 bases between. Per the germline V gene, CDR1 is MDHEN and CDR2 is SYDVKM. The CDR3 extends over 14 amino acids. CDR3 bases: TGTGCCAGCAGTTTACCAGGGGTGAACACTGAAGCTTTCTTT. As protein: CASSLPGVNTEAFF.

This clone was counted a single time. CDR3 sequence (DNA): TGTGCCAGCAGCTTAGAGGTAGAGGGTGGGGTCAATGAGCAGTTCTTC. It translates to CASSLEVEGGVNEQFF. This chain joins TRBV7-9 and TRBJ2-1, with D maybe TRBD2 (5 bases). Germline loops: CDR1 SEHNR, CDR2 FQNEAQ (reference sequence). The V end lost 1 base, the J end lost 6 bases, and 16 bases lay between the germline ends. The CDR3 is 16 amino acids.

The CDR3 nucleotides are TGTGCCACCAGCCGCCACTCCAGGACAAGGCCCTCCTACGAGCAGTACTTC. Protein sequence: CATSRHSRTRPSYEQYF. The chain carries TRBV24-1 and TRBJ2-7; D is possibly TRBD1 (5 bases). The germline gives CDR1 KGHDR, CDR2 SFDVKD. The CDR3 covers 17 residues. Trimming took off 7 bases at V and 0 bases at J, with 21 bases between the two ends.

The chain recombines TRBV7-2 with TRBJ2-1, with 16 bases lining up with TRBD2. The germline V gene has CDR1 SGHTA and CDR2 FQGNSA. V lost 1 base, J lost 9 bases, and 6 bases stayed unmatched. The length of the CDR3 is 17 residues. CDR3 loop: CASSLEGLAGGHTEQFF. CDR3 sequence (DNA): TGTGCCAGCAGCTTAGAGGGACTAGCGGGGGGGCACACTGAGCAGTTCTTC.

This sequence joins TRBV7-9 and TRBJ2-1, with 10 nucleotides matching TRBD1. The V gene end was trimmed by 0 bases and the J gene end by 1 base; junction bases not matched to a gene: 9. The germline V gene has CDR1 SEHNR and CDR2 FQNEAQ (reference sequence). The CDR3 has 19 residues. DNA of the CDR3: TGTGCCAGCAGCTTAGCGCGGAAAGGGGGACAGGGGTCCTACAATGAGCAGTTCTTC. Its protein product is CASSLARKGGQGSYNEQFF.

CDR3 nucleotide sequence: TGTGCCTGGAGTCCAACCCTCGCGGGGGAAAAACTGTTTTTT. Its protein product is CAWSPTLAGEKLFF. This chain links TRBV30 with TRBJ1-4; unclear D gene. The V end was cut by 2 bases, the J end by 8 bases, with 15 bases between. CDR1 and CDR2 (germline): GTSNPN, SVGIG (reference sequence). The CDR3 contains 14 residues.

The chain joins TRBV5-1 to TRBJ1-4; D is ambiguous. CDR1 and CDR2 (germline): SGHRS, YFSETQ. V lost 3 bases and J 5 bases, leaving 11 bases between the germline ends. The CDR3 consists of 14 residues. The CDR3 DNA is TGCGCCAGCAGCTACCGGGGTCACAATGAAAAACTGTTTTTT. Its protein product is CASSYRGHNEKLFF.

This clone was seen only once. V gene TRBV3-1 (or the pseudogene TRBV3-2) combines with J gene TRBJ1-6, with 9 bases identical to TRBD1. This CDR3 region has 15 residues. The trim removed 2 bases at V and 9 bases at J, leaving 5 bases unmatched. The germline gives CDR1 LGHDT, CDR2 YNNKEL (reference sequence). For the CDR3, the DNA is TGTGCCAGCAGCCAAACAGGACAGGGGAGTTCACCCCTCCACTTT. Protein: CASSQTGQGSSPLHF.

As regards this clone: The same CDR3 is also encoded by other DNA sequences in this sample. The rearrangement joins TRBV5-1 to TRBJ2-3, with TRBD2 matching over 11 bases. CDR1 and CDR2 (germline): SGHRS, YFSETQ. The CDR3 is 15 residues long. Trimming took 0 bases from V and 3 from J; bases not matched to a gene: 0. The CDR3 DNA reads TGCGCCAGCAGCTTGGCTAGCGGGGGGACAGATACGCAGTATTTT. Translated, it gives CASSLASGGTDTQYF.

V usage is TRBV6-6 and J usage is TRBJ1-2; D unclear. Germline V gene lookup returns CDR1 MNHNY and CDR2 SVGAGI (reference sequence). There are 15 residues in the CDR3. Deletions cut 0 bases from V and 2 bases from J, with 10 bases between. CDR3 DNA: TGTGCCAGCAGTTACTCGGGCTCAACAAACTATGGCTACACCTTC. Its translation is CASSYSGSTNYGYTF.

This chain links TRBV18 with TRBJ2-7, with 7 nucleotides matching TRBD2. The CDR3 consists of 16 residues. CDR1 and CDR2 (germline): KGHSH, LQKENI. Losses at the gene ends were 3 bases for V and 0 bases for J; bases not matched to a gene: 8. The CDR3: CASSPPSGVSSYEQYF. DNA of the CDR3: TGTGCCAGCTCACCTCCCAGCGGGGTGAGCTCCTACGAGCAGTACTTC. Based on the CDR3 plus reference TRBV18 and TRBJ2-7, the full variable domain is NAGVMQNPRHLVRRRGQEARLRCSPMKGHSHVYWYRQLPEEGLKFMVYLQKENIIDESGMPKERFSAEFPKEGPSILRIQQVVRGDSAAYFCASSPPSGVSSYEQYFGPGTRLTVT.

This sequence joins TRBV25-1 and TRBJ1-4; TRBD1 agrees at 11 bases. The junction had 6 bases not matched to a gene; V was cut back by 8 bases and J by 7 bases. The CDR3 runs 14 residues. CDR1 and CDR2 (germline): MGHDK, SYGVNS. Here the CDR3 reads CASRGQGAGEKLFF. DNA for the CDR3: TGTGCCAGCCGTGGACAGGGGGCGGGTGAAAAACTGTTTTTT.

V and J are TRBV7-2 and TRBJ1-5; D is ambiguous. Trimming removed 4 bases at V and 4 bases at J, with 5 bases between. Germline-derived CDR1 and CDR2 are SGHTA and FQGNSA. The CDR3 length is 12 residues. DNA for the CDR3: TGTGCCAGCAGCTACGCGAATCAGCCCCAGCATTTT. This codes for CASSYANQPQHF.

Concerning this clone itself: This same CDR3 is encoded by further DNA sequences in the sample. The rearrangement uses TRBV30 and TRBJ1-5; D not resolved. CDR1 and CDR2 from the germline V gene are GTSNPN and SVGIG (reference sequence). V lost 0 bases, J lost 4 bases, and 7 bases lay in between. The CDR3 extends over 13 amino acids. CDR3 bases: TGTGCCTGGAGTGTACAGTCGAATCAGCCCCAGCATTTT. This codes for CAWSVQSNQPQHF.

The chain carries TRBV3-1 (or the pseudogene TRBV3-2) and TRBJ1-1; D uncertain. V lost 1 base and J lost 0, with 12 bases in between. CDR3 length equals 16 residues. The germline V gene has CDR1 LGHDT and CDR2 YNNKEL (reference sequence). The CDR3 sequence: CASSQGDLSMNTEAFF. The CDR3 nucleotides are TGTGCCAGCAGCCAAGGAGACTTGTCGATGAACACTGAAGCTTTCTTT.

V is TRBV11-2 and J is TRBJ2-7; TRBD2 agrees at 8 bases. The V gene end was trimmed by 3 bases and the J gene end by 2 bases; junction bases not matched to a gene: 6. Germline V gene data show CDR1 as SGHAT and CDR2 as FQNNGV. The CDR3 is 15 residues long. The CDR3 region is CASSFPGTRTYEQYF. The CDR3 nucleotides read TGTGCCAGCAGCTTCCCCGGGACTAGAACCTACGAGCAGTACTTC.

V gene TRBV4-1 combines with J gene TRBJ2-7; TRBD1 matches at 8 bases. The V gene's germline CDR1 is MGHRA and CDR2 YSYEKL. This CDR3 is built from 18 residues. Trimming removed 1 base from V and 4 bases from J; junction bases left unmatched: 15. The CDR3 bases are TGCGCCAGCAGCCAAGTCCTGCCCCCCGGGGACAGGCGGTACGAGCAGTACTTC. Its protein product is CASSQVLPPGDRRYEQYF.

This chain connects TRBV19 to TRBJ2-6; 10 nucleotides match TRBD2. The CDR3 runs 17 residues. V gave up 4 bases and J gave up 0 bases; unmatched junction bases: 3. Germline CDR1 LNHDA, CDR2 SQIVND (reference sequence). DNA of the CDR3: TGTGCCAGTAGTACACTAGCGGGGATCTCTGGGGCCAACGTCCTGACTTTC. Protein: CASSTLAGISGANVLTF.

The chain links TRBV7-8 to TRBJ1-5; TRBD1 agrees at 7 bases. From germline, CDR1 is SGHVS and CDR2 FQNEAQ. With V trimmed by 5 bases and J by 6 bases, 4 bases remained unmatched. The CDR3 covers 13 residues. CDR3 coding DNA: TGTGCCAGCAGCCTTGGACAGGCTCAGCCCCAGCATTTT. It encodes CASSLGQAQPQHF.

This clone came up once. V is TRBV7-3 and J is TRBJ2-1; the match to TRBD2 covers 13 bases. The CDR3 contains 16 residues. J lost 7 bases, V lost 5 bases, and 8 bases had no gene match. Germline V lookup: CDR1 SGHTA, CDR2 FQGTGA. The CDR3 protein is CASSPGTSGIRNEQFF. The DNA of the CDR3 is TGTGCCAGCAGCCCCGGGACTAGCGGGATTAGGAATGAGCAGTTCTTC. The whole variable domain, filled in from reference TRBV7-3 and TRBJ2-1, reads GAGVSQTPSNKVTEKGKYVELRCDPISGHTALYWYRQSLGQGPEFLIYFQGTGAADDSGLPNDRFFAVRPEGSVSTLKIQRTERGDSAVYLCASSPGTSGIRNEQFFGPGTRLTVL.

V gene TRBV14 combines with J gene TRBJ2-1; 9 nucleotides agree with TRBD2. V lost 5 bases, J lost 3 bases, and 5 bases stayed unmatched. The CDR3 length is 15 residues. Germline V gives CDR1 SGHDN, CDR2 FVKESK. The CDR3 is CASSGTSRFYNEQFF. CDR3 sequence (DNA): TGTGCCAGCAGCGGGACTAGCAGATTCTACAATGAGCAGTTCTTC.

The rearrangement joins TRBV11-3 to TRBJ2-2, with D maybe TRBD1 (6 bases). CDR3 size: 19 residues. Germline CDR1 and CDR2: SGHNT and YENEEA. V lost 5 bases and J 4 bases, leaving 26 bases between the germline ends. The CDR3 loop reads CASSPYRESSPQGTGELFF. DNA for the CDR3: TGTGCCAGCAGCCCTTACAGGGAGTCCTCTCCTCAGGGCACCGGGGAGCTGTTTTTT.

This chain connects TRBV30 to TRBJ2-5; TRBD2 agrees at 10 bases. Germline values: CDR1 GTSNPN, CDR2 SVGIG (reference sequence). V was clipped by 3 bases and J by 5 bases; unmatched bases: 3. This CDR3 has 13 residues. The DNA of the CDR3 is TGTGCCTGGAGGCTAGCGGGAGTGGAGACCCAGTACTTC. Amino acids: CAWRLAGVETQYF.

The V and J genes are TRBV5-1 and TRBJ2-6, with no clear D. V shed 3 bases and J shed 0 bases, with 7 bases lying between them. The CDR3 is 15 residues long. CDR1 is SGHRS, CDR2 YFSETQ, per germline. The CDR3 coding sequence is TGCGCCAGCAGCTCTAAGTACTCTGGGGCCAACGTCCTGACTTTC. Its protein is CASSSKYSGANVLTF.